The T cell receptor (beta chain) under discussion was sequenced for a study of blood T cell repertoires in COVID-19 (dated by TCRdb to 2018 to 2021). Regarding the complete study: Samples from collaborators originated in the United States, Italy and Spain and spanned both the acute and convalescent phases of COVID-19. The material from the prospective study consisted of cDNA or gDNA derived from T cells, B-cell-depleted T cells, or PBMCs. Subjects who had been exposed to COVID-19, were actively infected with it, or had recovered from it provided the deeply sampled blood TCRbeta repertoires that made up the dataset. The repertoires were released in a freely available public database intended as a resource for research on the immune response to SARS-CoV-2. The samples were drawn from two sources: the first 160 participants of the ongoing ImmuneRACE study, and 1,254 subjects contributed by 6 global collaborators. Sample metadata almost always included a de-identified subject ID, COVID-19 status, age in years and sex. HLA class I and class II types, where available, came from metadata supplied by the sample provider rather than from assay-based typing. Findings and caveats that apply to the study as a whole: Clinical and demographic metadata were provided uncurated, with the amount varying by source and participant.

This clone is a singleton in its sample. Its antigen remains unidentified. No much larger clone is present one base from it, and per-base qualities are unavailable. TCRbeta CDR3 regions were amplified from genomic DNA using the immunoSEQ Assay, a bias-controlled multiplex PCR. From the authors' description of their analysis: Within the assay, amplification of reference gene primers was used to estimate how many nucleated cells each sample contained. To quantify the absolute abundance of each unique TCRbeta CDR3 rearrangement, sequence reads were collapsed and filtered. For each sample, productive Simpson clonality was calculated by taking the square root of Simpson's diversity index across productive rearrangements. The clones in this table, taken by TCRdb from immuneACCESS, are in-frame only. Not every clone is retained; where verified, under half of the shortfall comes from an unresolved V gene, and the cause of the rest is unknown. V, J and clone size reflect that table, while D and trimming were determined from the DNA. A total of roughly 440,000 clones appear in this sample, 70% to 90% of them only once. The ten largest clones add up to roughly 12% of the sample.

Relative to germline, V is missing 1 base and J is missing 6 bases, with 8 bases of the junction outside any gene match. The CDR3, cysteine through phenylalanine, is 16 amino acids long. Just the 48-base CDR3 DNA is kept, in frame starting at base 1. The germline V gene sets CDR1 to SGHTA and CDR2 to FQGTGA. At one collaborating source in Seattle, patients were enrolled during active infection and were followed longitudinally through the course of disease. The collaborating institutions used their own protocols to collect whole blood in K2EDTA tubes. For TCRbeta analysis, collaborator samples were shipped as frozen whole blood, as isolated PBMCs, or as DNA extracted from either sample type.

Material for sequencing was peripheral blood. This chain joins TRBV7-3 to TRBJ2-2; 7 central bases correspond to TRBD1. This clonotype was sampled from a woman aged 45 to 65 with COVID-19, enrolled during active disease. The nucleotides are TGTGCCAGCAGCTTAAACAGGGGAAGGGGACCCGGGGAGCTGTTTTTT. This yields the protein CASSLNRGRGPGELFF.